Listed below are T cell receptor beta chains from one sample, sequenced in a study of blood T cells in healthy people across ages. TCRdb independently ran MiXCR on the 5' RACE reads; one entry per CDR3 protein. The table includes over 750,000 distinct CDR3 sequences, 25% detected once. This sample also belongs to another study, concerning T cells of mothers and their children.

Sequenced: blood. The receptors originated from a boy between 10 and 17 years old in good health. Both conserved end residues are part of each CDR3. D genes are given only for firm matches. Part of the rows lack a size; the others show once, few, many or a class for expanded clones.

-	TRBV10-3	-	TRBJ2-7	CAITRDPTYEQYF	TGTGCCATCACCCGGGATCCTACCTACGAGCAGTACTTC
TRBD1	TRBV9	-	TRBJ1-4	CASSARGLDEKLFF	TGTGCCAGCAGCGCAAGGGGGCTTGACGAAAAACTGTTTTTT
TRBD1	TRBV7-2	-	TRBJ2-7	CASRSTGGDEQYF	TGTGCCAGCAGGTCGACAGGGGGCGACGAGCAGTACTTC
TRBD1	TRBV29-1	-	TRBJ1-2	CSVGTGSRGYTF	TGCAGCGTTGGGACAGGCTCAAGGGGCTACACCTTC
-	TRBV11-1	-	TRBJ2-1	CASSATLLIGNEQFF	TGTGCCAGCAGCGCGACACTCCTCATCGGCAATGAGCAGTTCTTC
TRBD1	TRBV7-3	-	TRBJ1-2	CASSLSPGGFEGYTF	TGTGCCAGCAGCTTAAGTCCAGGGGGCTTCGAGGGCTACACCTTC
TRBD1	TRBV15	-	TRBJ1-4	CATSSHKEGTGNEKLFF	TGTGCCACCAGCTCTCACAAAGAGGGGACAGGGAATGAAAAACTGTTTTTT
-	TRBV28	-	TRBJ1-4	CATKGGRLFF	TGTGCCACCAAAGGGGGGCGACTGTTTTTT
-	TRBV7-9	-	TRBJ2-7	CASSLSVSDEQYF	TGCGCCAGCAGCTTAAGTGTGTCGGACGAGCAGTACTTC
-	TRBV20-1	-	TRBJ1-1	CSAKTWNTEAVF	TGCAGTGCCAAAACATGGAACACTGAAGCTGTCTTT
TRBD2	TRBV9	-	TRBJ2-5	CASSVGTRQETQYF	TGTGCCAGCAGCGTGGGGACTAGACAAGAGACCCAGTACTTC
-	TRBV7-3	many	TRBJ2-5	CASSSGLRETQYF	TGTGCCAGCAGCTCGGGGCTTCGGGAGACCCAGTACTTC
-	TRBV9	few	TRBJ2-5	CASSATGWGFGETQYF	TGTGCCAGCAGCGCAACAGGGTGGGGCTTCGGAGAGACCCAGTACTTC
-	TRBV12-3/TRBV12-4	-	TRBJ2-5	CASGLGISKSETQYF	TGTGCCAGCGGCCTGGGAATCAGTAAATCAGAGACCCAGTACTTC
TRBD2	TRBV7-3	-	TRBJ2-1	CASSPTSGANEQFF	TGTGCCAGCAGTCCTACTAGCGGAGCCAATGAGCAGTTCTTC
-	TRBV6-6	once	TRBJ2-3	CASSLDRYTDTQYF	TGTGCCAGCAGTTTGGACAGATACACAGATACGCAGTATTTT
-	TRBV18	few	TRBJ2-7	CASSPVGHEQYF	TGTGCCAGCTCACCGGTTGGCCACGAGCAGTACTTC
-	TRBV6-5	-	TRBJ2-7	CASSQPDAYEQYF	TGTGCCAGCAGTCAGCCCGATGCCTACGAGCAGTACTTC
TRBD1	TRBV15	-	TRBJ1-4	CATSREQGAAGKLFF	TGTGCCACCAGCAGAGAGCAGGGGGCTGCTGGAAAACTGTTTTTT
-	TRBV10-3	-	TRBJ1-4	CATRTPTNEKLFF	TGTGCCACCAGGACACCAACTAATGAAAAACTGTTTTTT
TRBD2	TRBV7-2	-	TRBJ2-5	CASSFVAGDKGETQYF	TGTGCCAGCAGCTTTGTAGCGGGGGACAAGGGGGAGACCCAGTACTTC
TRBD1	TRBV12-3/TRBV12-4	-	TRBJ1-4	CASSLAGGRSNEKLFF	TGTGCCAGCAGTTTGGCAGGGGGTCGGTCTAATGAAAAACTGTTTTTT
TRBD2	TRBV29-1	many	TRBJ2-5	CSSASKRGKQETQYF	TGCAGCTCAGCCTCCAAGCGGGGGAAACAAGAGACCCAGTACTTC
-	TRBV20-1	-	TRBJ1-2	CSARDSRNYGYTF	TGCAGTGCTAGAGACAGCAGAAACTATGGCTACACCTTC
-	TRBV11-3	few	TRBJ2-2	CASSWATRDTGELFF	TGTGCCAGCAGCTGGGCTACTAGGGACACCGGGGAGCTGTTTTTT
-	TRBV29-1	-	TRBJ2-7	CSVERRGDPKGEQYF	TGCAGCGTTGAAAGGAGGGGGGATCCTAAGGGCGAGCAGTACTTC
-	TRBV20-1	-	TRBJ2-1	CSASSPSPEQFF	TGCAGTGCTAGTAGTCCTAGCCCTGAGCAGTTCTTC
TRBD2	TRBV3-1	-	TRBJ2-4	CASSSGLALAKNIQYF	TGTGCCAGCAGCTCGGGACTAGCGCTAGCCAAAAACATTCAGTACTTC
TRBD1	TRBV4-1	-	TRBJ2-1	CASSQVILAGGSYNEQFF	TGCGCCAGCAGCCAAGTGATCCTGGCAGGGGGCTCCTACAATGAGCAGTTCTTC
TRBD1	TRBV11-3	-	TRBJ2-3	CASSLDLPDRGADMQYF	TGTGCCAGCAGCTTAGATCTGCCCGACAGGGGGGCAGATATGCAGTATTTT
-	TRBV7-2	few	TRBJ2-3	CASSLSEGAPDTQYF	TGTGCCAGCAGCTTATCGGAGGGGGCCCCAGATACGCAGTATTTT
-	TRBV7-9	few	TRBJ2-2	CASGSTGELFF	TGTGCCAGCGGGAGCACCGGGGAGCTGTTTTTT
TRBD1	TRBV9	few	TRBJ1-4	CASSVDHRGTEKLFF	TGTGCCAGCAGCGTAGATCACAGGGGAACCGAAAAACTGTTTTTT
-	TRBV4-2	-	TRBJ2-5	CASSQQLTETQYF	TGTGCCAGCAGCCAGCAACTAACGGAGACCCAGTACTTC
-	TRBV29-1	few	TRBJ2-3	CSVLGWGTDTQYF	TGCAGCGTCCTTGGGTGGGGCACAGATACGCAGTATTTT
TRBD1	TRBV9	few	TRBJ2-1	CASSVQDRVNNEQFF	TGTGCCAGCAGCGTCCAGGACAGGGTAAACAATGAGCAGTTCTTC
TRBD1	TRBV27	few	TRBJ2-2	CASSFGQGNTGELFF	TGTGCCAGCAGTTTCGGACAGGGGAACACCGGGGAGCTGTTTTTT
TRBD2	TRBV20-1	-	TRBJ2-2	CSALAGGTVAGELFF	TGCAGTGCTTTAGCGGGAGGGACGGTCGCCGGGGAGCTGTTTTTT
TRBD1	TRBV6-1	-	TRBJ1-3	CASSEEGRGRLVSGNTIYF	TGTGCCAGCAGTGAAGAGGGTAGGGGGCGATTAGTCTCTGGAAACACCATATATTTT
TRBD2	TRBV12-3/TRBV12-4	-	TRBJ2-3	CASSSTLTSGTDTQYF	TGTGCCAGCAGTTCTACGCTGACTAGCGGCACAGACACGCAGTATTTT
TRBD1	TRBV28	-	TRBJ2-2	CASTGDSYTGELFF	TGTGCCAGCACCGGGGACAGCTACACCGGGGAGCTGTTTTTT
-	TRBV7-2	-	TRBJ2-5	CASSARTRGTLQETQYF	TGTGCCAGCAGCGCCAGGACTAGGGGGACGCTCCAAGAGACCCAGTACTTC
TRBD1	TRBV7-9	few	TRBJ2-1	CASADRFDNEQFF	TGTGCCAGCGCGGACAGGTTCGACAATGAGCAGTTCTTC
-	TRBV5-1	few	TRBJ2-4	CASLGPKNIQYF	TGCGCCAGCCTGGGCCCGAAAAACATTCAGTACTTC
TRBD2	TRBV12-3/TRBV12-4	-	TRBJ2-3	CASSARGGMDTQYF	TGTGCCAGCAGTGCCCGGGGGGGAATGGATACGCAGTATTTT
-	TRBV7-9	-	TRBJ1-5	CASSPGGQSNQPQHF	TGTGCCAGCAGCCCTGGAGGACAGAGCAATCAGCCCCAGCATTTT
-	TRBV2	-	TRBJ1-6	CASSVVPSNSPLHF	TGTGCCAGCAGTGTCGTCCCGAGTAATTCACCCCTCCACTTT
TRBD1	TRBV29-1	few	TRBJ2-7	CSVELTGPNEQYF	TGCAGCGTTGAATTGACAGGGCCCAACGAGCAGTACTTC
-	TRBV6-5	-	TRBJ2-2	CASSYDRKVTGELFF	TGTGCCAGCAGTTATGACAGGAAAGTCACCGGGGAGCTGTTTTTT
-	TRBV3-1	-	TRBJ2-1	CATRSTHSYNEQFF	TGTGCCACCAGGAGCACTCACTCCTACAATGAGCAGTTCTTC
TRBD2	TRBV3-1	few	TRBJ2-7	CASSQVIGLAGAAPYEQYF	TGTGCCAGCAGCCAAGTCATCGGGCTAGCGGGGGCGGCGCCCTACGAGCAGTACTTC
-	TRBV7-3	-	TRBJ1-6	CASSLQSSNSPLHF	TGTGCCAGCAGCTTACAGAGTTCTAATTCACCCCTCCACTTT
-	TRBV12-3/TRBV12-4	-	TRBJ2-1	CASSSTRGTYNEQFF	TGTGCCAGCAGTTCGACCAGGGGCACCTACAATGAGCAGTTCTTC
TRBD2	TRBV10-3	-	TRBJ2-2	CAISVSGTSGRTNTGELFF	TGTGCCATCAGTGTGTCCGGGACTAGCGGGAGGACGAACACCGGGGAGCTGTTTTTT
-	TRBV7-6	-	TRBJ2-1	CASSGALRDEQFF	TGTGCCAGCAGCGGCGCGTTACGGGATGAGCAGTTCTTC
-	TRBV14	few	TRBJ1-1	CASSQVVTMNTEAFF	TGTGCCAGCAGCCAAGTAGTCACCATGAACACTGAAGCTTTCTTT
-	TRBV12-3/TRBV12-4	-	TRBJ2-3	CASSEYTDTQYF	TGTGCCAGCAGCGAATACACAGATACGCAGTATTTT
-	TRBV4-1	few	TRBJ1-1	CASSQPSINTEAFF	TGCGCCAGCAGCCAACCCAGCATTAACACTGAAGCTTTCTTT
-	TRBV10-3	-	TRBJ2-1	CAISPRNNEQFF	TGTGCCATCAGTCCCAGAAACAATGAGCAGTTCTTC